Below are 26 T cell receptor beta chains sequenced from a single sample in a study of glioma-infiltrating T cells (dated by TCRdb to 2016 to 2017). Sequencing relied on an Illumina MiSeq. The iRepertoire nested amplicon-rescue multiplex PCR (arm-PCR) platform was used to amplify TCR alpha and beta CDR3 regions from RNA. Using fastp at Q25 and MiXCR, TCRdb reprocessed the public reads and kept productive beta chains. Rows are unified per CDR3 protein, each entry keeping the most common DNA and genes. In this sample the table shows around 44,000 distinct CDR3 sequences, around 20% of which occur a single time. Roughly 6.1% of the sample comes from the top ten. Sequenced sample: glioma tissue, nonneoplastic brain tissue, or PBMCs (not recorded which). The receptors derive from a human donor with low-grade glioma or glioblastoma, undergoing nonglioma brain surgery, or in good health (not recorded which).

This chain connects TRBV18 to TRBJ2-7; 7 bases are shared with TRBD1. Per the germline V gene, CDR1 is KGHSH and CDR2 is LQKENI. This CDR3 spans 15 amino acids. J lost 2 bases, V lost 0 bases, and 4 bases had no gene match. The CDR3 DNA sequence: TGTGCCAGCTCACCACCCGGGACAGAACCCTACGAGCAGTACTTC. Encoded protein: CASSPPGTEPYEQYF.

This clonotype was recorded many times. The chain is built from TRBV12-3 or TRBV12-4 and TRBJ2-2, with no clear D. This CDR3 has 13 amino acids. Trimming shortened V by 2 bases and J by 5 bases, and 6 bases separated the two germline ends. DNA for the CDR3: TGTGCCAGCAGTTTATGGATTACCGGGGAGCTGTTTTTT. Translating it yields CASSLWITGELFF.

This sequence joins TRBV20-1 and TRBJ2-7, with D possibly being TRBD2 (6 bases). CDR1 is DFQATT and CDR2 is SNEGSKA in the germline V gene (reference sequence). This CDR3 comprises 15 residues. Trimming removed 6 bases from V and 4 bases from J, with 22 bases in between. CDR3 region: CSASPSVGSRYEQYF. The CDR3 coding sequence is TGCAGTGCCTCCCCTAGCGTGGGTTCCCGGTACGAGCAGTACTTC.

In DNA form, the CDR3 reads TGTGCCAGTAGAAGACAGGTAGCGGACACTGAAGCTTTCTTT. Protein product: CASRRQVADTEAFF. V is TRBV19 and J is TRBJ1-1, with D perhaps matching TRBD1 (6 bases). This CDR3 is 14 amino acids long. CDR1 and CDR2 from the germline V gene are LNHDA and SQIVND (reference sequence). V was clipped by 6 bases and J by 3 bases, with 14 bases between them. The variable domain in full, with the rest retrieved from reference TRBV19 and TRBJ1-1, is DGGITQSPKYLFRKEGQNVTLSCEQNLNHDAMYWYRQDPGQGLRLIYYSQIVNDFQKGDIAEGYSVSREKKESFPLTVTSAQKNPTAFYLCASRRQVADTEAFFGQGTRLTVV.

This clonotype was seen only a few times. The V and J genes are TRBV29-1 and TRBJ2-7; either TRBD1 or TRBD2 may fit D (5 bases each). Germline V gene lookup returns CDR1 SQVTM and CDR2 ANQGSEA. The CDR3 is 12 residues long. V lost 0 bases, J lost 9 bases, and 12 bases lay in between. The CDR3 protein is CSVEDRDARQYF. The CDR3 DNA is TGCAGCGTTGAAGATCGGGACGCCAGGCAGTACTTC.

This clonotype has ten or more counts. The chain combines TRBV10-3 with TRBJ1-1, with TRBD1 matching 7 bases. After removal of 0 bases from V and 1 base from J, the junction contained 5 bases not matched to a gene. Germline CDR1 reads ENHRY; CDR2 reads SYGVKD. There are 16 residues in the CDR3. CDR3 bases: TGTGCCATCAGTGAGTCGGGGGGACAGACGAACACTGAAGCTTTCTTT. It yields the protein CAISESGGQTNTEAFF.

Note on this clonotype: Its ends do not fully match the called genes, so a read error is possible. The CDR3 nucleotides read TGCCGTGCTAGCGATCGTCTCCGGGACAGGGCTACTGAAGCTTTCTTT. Its translation: CRASDRLRDRATEAFF. The chain has TRBV20-1 and TRBJ1-1; 9 bases are a match to TRBD1. This CDR3 region has 16 residues. CDR1 and CDR2 (germline): DFQATT, SNEGSKA (reference sequence).

This clonotype was seen at least ten times. CDR3 bases: TGTGCCAGCAGCTTAACAGAGGGCGTAGGGAATGAGCAGTTCTTC. It translates to CASSLTEGVGNEQFF. The chain employs TRBV7-8 and TRBJ2-1; possibly TRBD2 for D (5 bases). Trimming removed 2 bases from V and 7 bases from J, with 15 bases in between. This CDR3 has 15 amino acids. CDR1 and CDR2 from the germline V gene are SGHVS and FQNEAQ.

Comment on this clonotype: Being one base from a much bigger clone, this may be a read error. This chain joins TRBV4-1 and TRBJ2-7, with unresolved D. Germline CDR1 is MGHRA and CDR2 is YSYEKL. The CDR3 covers 14 residues. CDR3 loop: CASSQEDRAYEQCF. The CDR3 coding sequence is TGCGCCAGCAGCCAAGAAGATCGCGCCTACGAGCAGTGCTTC.

This clonotype was detected ten times or more. The V gene is TRBV11-2, the J gene TRBJ2-3, with 8 bases that match TRBD2. The length of the CDR3 is 15 residues. V shed 5 bases and J 0 bases; nucleotides not matched to a gene: 4. Germline CDR1 SGHAT, CDR2 FQNNGV. The CDR3, as DNA: TGTGCCAGCAGCCCCGGGACTAGAAGCACAGATACGCAGTATTTT. Protein: CASSPGTRSTDTQYF.

In its sample, this clonotype was seen a few times. At one end, the junction sequence differs from germline, possibly due to a read error. The J gene is TRBJ1-4, the V gene TRBV5-1; TRBD1 is a possible D gene (5 bases). The V gene's germline CDR1 is SGHRS and CDR2 YFSETQ. The CDR3 is 15 residues long. The CDR3, as DNA: TGCACCAGCAGCGACCCCGGGGGTTTTGAAGAAAAACTGTTTTTT. It encodes CTSSDPGGFEEKLFF.

At least ten counts were recorded for this clonotype. The chain has TRBV19 and TRBJ1-5; D call uncertain. The CDR3 runs 13 residues. The germline CDR1 and CDR2 sequences are LNHDA and SQIVND (reference sequence). CDR3 nucleotides: TGTGCGGCGGCGCAGGTTATCAATCAGCCCCAGCATTTT. Translation gives CAAAQVINQPQHF. The full variable domain, rest sourced from reference TRBV19 and TRBJ1-5, is DGGITQSPKYLFRKEGQNVTLSCEQNLNHDAMYWYRQDPGQGLRLIYYSQIVNDFQKGDIAEGYSVSREKKESFPLTVTSAQKNPTAFYLCAAAQVINQPQHFGDGTRLSIL.

This clonotype has at least ten counts. Written as DNA, the CDR3 is TGTGCCAGCAGTTACTCTTCCGGCGGCGGGAGATTGTACAATGAGCAGTTCTTC. This encodes CASSYSSGGGRLYNEQFF. The V call is TRBV6-2 or TRBV6-3, the J call TRBJ2-1; TRBD2 matches at 7 bases. J was trimmed by 4 bases and V by 0 bases; bases with no gene match: 12. The CDR3 runs 18 residues. CDR1 and CDR2 (germline): MNHEY, SVGEGT.

This clonotype was observed at least ten times. The V and J genes are TRBV3-1 and TRBJ1-6; 7 bases line up with TRBD1. The CDR3 length is 14 residues. V lost 3 bases and J lost 6; bases outside the gene matches: 2. In germline, CDR1 is LGHDT, CDR2 YNNKEL (reference sequence). CDR3 protein: CASSQGQSNSPLHF. The CDR3 coding sequence is TGTGCCAGCAGCCAGGGACAGTCTAATTCACCCCTCCACTTT.

In its sample, this clonotype was seen once. A much larger clone differs from this one at a single base, so this may be a read error. The chain employs TRBV7-9 and TRBJ2-5; D is possibly TRBD2 (5 bases). The CDR3 has 14 residues. V dropped 2 bases and J dropped 9 bases, with 16 bases sitting between them. Germline V gives CDR1 SEHNR, CDR2 FQNEAQ (reference sequence). The CDR3 sequence is CASSLSGPSRAQYF. The CDR3 DNA is TGTGCCAGCAGCTTAAGCGGCCCCTCAAGGGCCCAGTACTTC.

The rearrangement joins TRBV12-3 or TRBV12-4 to TRBJ2-7; the D is unclear. Trimming stripped 3 bases from V and 3 bases from J, with 9 bases between. The CDR3 contains 13 residues. The DNA of the CDR3 is TGTGCCAGCAGTTTTGAGGCTCACTACGAGCAGTACTTC. This sequence encodes CASSFEAHYEQYF.

This clonotype occurred many times. CDR3 region: CASRPSKGEYTEAFF. In DNA, the CDR3 is TGTGCCAGCAGACCTTCTAAGGGGGAGTACACTGAAGCTTTCTTT. The chain carries TRBV6-1 and TRBJ1-1; a possible D gene is TRBD1 (6 bases). Germline CDR1 MNHNS, CDR2 SASEGT. Trimming left V 6 bases short and J 3 bases short, with 17 bases between. The CDR3 runs to 15 residues.

In its sample, this clonotype was seen many times. This chain joins TRBV5-1 and TRBJ1-1; no clear D. The CDR3 is made up of 14 amino acids. Germline V gives CDR1 SGHRS, CDR2 YFSETQ. V lost 6 bases to trimming and J lost 4 bases, with 16 bases between them. CDR3 DNA sequence: TGCGCCAGCAAAACTCAACCCGGTGGCACTGAAGCTTTCTTT. It translates to CASKTQPGGTEAFF.

This clonotype was picked up many times. This sequence joins TRBV7-8 and TRBJ2-1; no reliable D call. V was clipped by 4 bases and J by 8 bases, with 15 bases between them. The CDR3 is made up of 14 amino acids. Germline CDR1 is SGHVS and CDR2 is FQNEAQ. The CDR3 protein is CASSSKRGVDEQFF. For the CDR3, the DNA is TGTGCCAGCAGCTCCAAGCGTGGAGTCGATGAGCAGTTCTTC.

Concerning this clonotype: A single base separates this from a much larger clone, so it may be a read error. V usage is TRBV7-6 and J usage is TRBJ2-1; TRBD2 matches at 7 bases. The CDR3 sequence is 15 residues long. Germline-derived CDR1 and CDR2 are SGHVS and FNYEAQ. CDR3 in DNA: TGTGCCAGCAGTCCCGGGGGGTATAGGTACAATCAGCAGTTCTTC. Protein sequence: CASSPGGYRYNQQFF.

In its sample, this clonotype was seen many times. CDR3: CASSQDLGQGQSGQFF. The DNA for the CDR3 is TGTGCCAGCAGCCAAGATCTGGGACAGGGTCAAAGTGGGCAGTTCTTC. The gene calls are TRBV3-1 and TRBJ2-1; 9 nucleotides agree with TRBD1. This CDR3 is built from 16 residues. Germline CDR1 is LGHDT and CDR2 is YNNKEL (reference sequence). V lost 0 bases to trimming and J lost 12 bases; unmatched junction nucleotides: 12.

This clonotype was detected ten times or more. This chain joins TRBV20-1 and TRBJ2-7; tentatively, D is TRBD1 (6 bases). Germline assignment: CDR1 DFQATT and CDR2 SNEGSKA (reference sequence). Trimming stripped 5 bases from V and 1 base from J, with 12 bases between. The CDR3 is 13 residues long. The chain's CDR3 is CSAFGTLSYEQYF. The CDR3 DNA follows: TGCAGTGCTTTCGGGACATTATCCTACGAGCAGTACTTC.

The table lists this clonotype with a few counts. The genes are TRBV2 and TRBJ2-7; D is unresolved. The CDR3 sequence is 15 residues long. CDR1 SNHLY and CDR2 FYNNEI come from the germline V gene. Trimming removed 0 bases from V and 4 bases from J, with 13 bases in between. This CDR3 is CASSEAPYPNYEQYF. The CDR3 bases are TGTGCCAGCAGTGAAGCCCCTTATCCGAATTACGAGCAGTACTTC.

This clonotype came up many times. V gene TRBV6-2 or TRBV6-3 combines with J gene TRBJ2-7; D is undetermined. Per the germline V gene, CDR1 is MNHEY and CDR2 is SVGEGT. Deletions cut 2 bases from V and 6 bases from J, with 23 bases between. The CDR3 runs 17 residues. CDR3 coding DNA: TGTGCCAGCAGTTACGGTCTAAGAACAGTCGAGGTCGGCGAGCAGTACTTC. The encoded protein is CASSYGLRTVEVGEQYF.

This clonotype was recorded many times. DNA for the CDR3: TGCAGTGCTCGCGGGGACAGAGACTACGAGCAGTACTTC. Protein product: CSARGDRDYEQYF. The rearrangement uses TRBV20-1 and TRBJ2-7; a possible D gene is TRBD1 (7 bases). The CDR3 is 13 amino acids. Germline lookup yields CDR1 DFQATT and CDR2 SNEGSKA (reference sequence). V was trimmed by 5 bases and J by 3 bases, leaving 14 bases between them.

This clonotype has more than one count but fewer than ten. A much more abundant neighbour one base away suggests this may be a read error. This rearrangement joins TRBV20-1 to TRBJ2-2; D remains unclear. Trimming shortened V by 3 bases and J by 0 bases, and 5 bases separated the two germline ends. This CDR3 spans 13 amino acids. The germline CDR1 and CDR2 sequences are DFQATT and SNEGSKA (reference sequence). The DNA for the CDR3 is TGCAGTGCTAGTGTCCCGAACACCGGGGAGCTGTTTTTT. Translation: CSASVPNTGELFF.